This T cell receptor (beta chain) came from a study of blood T cell repertoires in COVID-19 (TCRdb year 2020). With regard to the full study: Samples from collaborators originated in the United States, Italy and Spain and spanned both the acute and convalescent phases of COVID-19. The material from the prospective study consisted of cDNA or gDNA derived from T cells, B-cell-depleted T cells, or PBMCs. Where available, HLA class I and class II types were obtained from metadata supplied by the sample provider rather than from assay-based typing. The repertoires were released in a freely available public database intended as a resource for research on the immune response to SARS-CoV-2. Sample metadata almost always included a de-identified subject ID, COVID-19 status, age in years and sex. The samples were drawn from the first 160 participants of the ongoing ImmuneRACE study and from roughly 1,300 subjects provided by 6 global collaborators. Subjects who had been exposed to COVID-19, were actively infected with it, or had recovered from it provided the deeply sampled blood TCRbeta repertoires that made up the dataset. The paper as a whole reports these results and caveats: The quantity of clinical and demographic metadata differed by source and by participant and was supplied without curation.

Inclusive of the bounding cysteine and phenylalanine, the CDR3 is 14 residues long. Only the CDR3 region is kept as DNA, spanning 42 bases read in frame from base 1. The germline V gene (reference sequence) yields GTSNPN for CDR1 and SVGIG for CDR2. V is reduced by 0 bases and J by 5 bases, leaving a spacing of 13 bases between them. Another Seattle source contributed samples from volunteer blood donors who had recovered from COVID-19. Each collaborating institution followed its own protocols to collect whole blood in K2EDTA tubes. For TCRbeta analysis, collaborator samples were shipped as frozen whole blood, as isolated PBMCs, or as DNA extracted from either sample type. About this clone: What antigen it recognizes has not been identified. Base qualities were left out, and no much larger clone turns up one base away.

The immunoSEQ Assay, a bias-controlled multiplex PCR, was used to amplify TCRbeta CDR3 regions from genomic DNA. Under the source paper's analysis protocol: The number of nucleated cells in each sample was estimated by amplification of reference gene primers within the assay. To quantify the absolute abundance of each unique TCRbeta CDR3 rearrangement, sequence reads were collapsed and filtered. Productive Simpson clonality was computed per sample as the square root of Simpson's diversity index over productive rearrangements. The table comes from immuneACCESS by way of TCRdb, which keeps in-frame sequences with V and J called. Part of the clones is missing from these tables; in studies checked, under half for an unresolved V gene and the rest for unknown reasons. V, J and clone size were drawn from that table, and D and trimming were deduced from the DNA. Within this sample are 200,000 to 300,000 clones, with approximately 86% of them counted one time only. Approximately 7.9% of the sample goes to the ten largest clones.

The sample comprised peripheral blood. This receptor was identified in a man aged 55 to 70 who had recovered from COVID-19. The V and J segments used are TRBV30 and TRBJ2-5; tentative D gene TRBD2, with 5 bases matching. The DNA sequence reads TGTGCCTGGAGTGTGGCTTCACTAGGGGAGACCCAGTACTTC. Its translation reads: CAWSVASLGETQYF.